This TCR beta chain was recovered during a study of spatial heterogeneity in lung cancer. About the research overall: Fewer alpha-chain than beta-chain sequences were consistently detected. The library had UMIs, and each TCR and UMI pair averaged more than ten raw reads.

This clonotype was recorded a few times. Time point noted: sample taken at primary tumor resection. Donors were approximately 70 untreated early-stage non-small cell lung cancer patients. Whole RNA came from tumor, nontumor lung or frozen PBMC and was sequenced without being sorted. There are 13 residues in the CDR3. V lost 3 bases and J 1 base, leaving 4 bases between the germline ends. MiXCR was run by TCRdb on the 5' RACE reads, yielding one entry per CDR3 protein. The repertoire holds some 100,000 distinct CDR3 sequences, with 12% as singletons. The sequences come from PBMCs, collected at surgery. J is TRBJ1-5 and V is TRBV12-3 or TRBV12-4; D is unresolved. This clonotype was obtained from a male donor with early-stage non-small cell lung cancer. This CDR3 is CASSFRSNQPQHF. DNA for the CDR3: TGTGCCAGCAGTTTTAGGAGCAATCAGCCCCAGCATTTT.